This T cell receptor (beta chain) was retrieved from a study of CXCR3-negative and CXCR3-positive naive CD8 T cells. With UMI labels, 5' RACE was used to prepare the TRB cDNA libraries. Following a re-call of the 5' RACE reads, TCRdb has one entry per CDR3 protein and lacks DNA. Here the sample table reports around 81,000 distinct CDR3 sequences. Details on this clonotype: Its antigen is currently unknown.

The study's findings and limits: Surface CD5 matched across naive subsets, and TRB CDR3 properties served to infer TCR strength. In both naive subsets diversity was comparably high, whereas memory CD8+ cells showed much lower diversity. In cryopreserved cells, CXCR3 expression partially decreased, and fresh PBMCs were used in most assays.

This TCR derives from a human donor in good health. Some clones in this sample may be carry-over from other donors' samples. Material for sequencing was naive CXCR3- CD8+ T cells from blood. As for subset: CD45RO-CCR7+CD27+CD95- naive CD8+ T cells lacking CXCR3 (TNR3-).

The CDR3: CASSFSSGSQETQYF. The chain combines TRBV28 with TRBJ2-5; TCRdb outputs TRBD2, but without DNA this stays unchecked. The germline V gene encodes CDR1 MDHEN and CDR2 SYDVKM. The CDR3 totals 15 residues. Full variable domain (missing parts from reference TRBV28 and TRBJ2-5): DVKVTQSSRYLVKRTGEKVFLECVQDMDHENMFWYRQDPGLGLRLIYFSYDVKMKEKGDIPEGYSVSREKKERFSLILESASTNQTSMYLCASSFSSGSQETQYFGPGTRLLVL.